This paragraph covers one TCR beta chain sequence. Assay: immunoSEQ multiplex PCR; the TCRdb copy retains only in-frame clones and omits some. Among about 140,000 clones listed, about four fifths were seen once. This sample stems from a study of blood T cell repertoires in COVID-19. On the study more broadly: Sample material is recorded as cDNA or gDNA derived from T cells, B-cell-depleted T cells, or PBMCs.

V was clipped by 0 bases and J by 7 bases, with 13 bases between them. The CDR3 consists of 16 residues. Germline CDR1 and CDR2: LGHNA and YSLEER. Across fewer than 25 US areas, participants ranged in age from about 18 to 100 years. Participants were placed into cohorts based on the clinical history they reported. The rearrangement links TRBV4-3 to TRBJ1-6; the D is unclear. The source of this sequence is a woman between 45 and 60 years old with acute COVID-19. Source material: PBMCs or T cells enriched from blood (not recorded which). CDR3 sequence: CASSQDPIPRNSPLHF. In DNA form, the CDR3 reads TGCGCCAGCAGCCAAGATCCGATCCCGAGGAATTCACCCCTCCACTTT.